These 3 T cell receptor beta chains originate from one sample sequenced in a study of Tregs in tolerant kidney transplant recipients. Repertoires were generated with immunoSEQ multiplex PCR, while TCRdb's copy carries only in-frame clones and drops some. The sample shows roughly 120,000 clones, roughly 92% of them seen only once. Sequenced: CD4+ T cells from blood. These receptors all stem from a human donor in good health.

The chain joins TRBV10-2 to TRBJ2-5, with TRBD2 as a possible D gene (6 bases). V lost 7 bases and J lost 3, with 15 bases in between. The CDR3 consists of 14 residues. CDR1 WSHSY and CDR2 SAAADI come from the germline V gene. The CDR3 DNA follows: TGCGCCAGCATGGTGGGAGGTACCGAAGAGACCCAGTACTTC. Protein sequence: CASMVGGTEETQYF.

The CDR3 here is CASPPPATYNEQFF. The CDR3, as DNA: TGCGCCAGCCCCCCTCCGGCTACCTACAATGAGCAGTTCTTC. The chain employs TRBV23-1 and TRBJ2-1, with D unresolved. Being an ORF, TRBV23-1 has a function that is uncertain. CDR3 length equals 14 residues. V shed 8 bases and J shed 2 bases, with 13 bases lying between them.

The CDR3 loop is CASSYGTGGNTIYF. As DNA, the CDR3 is TGTGCCAGCAGCTACGGGACAGGAGGAAACACCATATATTTT. The chain uses TRBV6-6 and TRBJ1-3; 8 bases line up with TRBD1. The CDR3 consists of 14 residues. Germline assignment: CDR1 MNHNY and CDR2 SVGAGI (reference sequence). With V trimmed by 6 bases and J by 4 bases, 5 bases remained unmatched.